The T cell receptor beta chain under discussion was sequenced for a study of T cells in Graves' hyperthyroidism and ophthalmopathy. Study-wide points: Most clonotypes that expanded in the thyroid above 0.001 also showed up in blood. For ophthalmopathy, model prediction preceded onset by a median about 6 months.

This clonotype was counted many times. Its antigen is not known. Amplification targeted TCR beta CDR3 regions from RNA transcripts. First-round RT-PCR targeting the TCR CDR3 was performed with the HTBI primer set. MiXCR, applied by TCRdb to the multiplex PCR reads, yields one record per CDR3 protein. The repertoire holds around 660,000 distinct CDR3 sequences, with over 40% as singletons. The CDR3 length is 15 residues. CDR1 is MGHDK, CDR2 SYGVNS, per germline. The V and J ends lost 6 bases and 7 bases, in that order; junction bases with no gene match: 6. What was sequenced was peripheral blood or thyroid tissue (not recorded which). This TCR was sampled from an adult man with Graves' disease, either hyperthyroidism or ophthalmopathy (not recorded which). The rearrangement uses TRBV25-1 and TRBJ1-6, with TRBD1 matching 10 bases. CDR3 bases: TGTGCCAGCAGCGCGACAGGGGGCCCGAATTCACCCCTCCACTTT. This sequence encodes CASSATGGPNSPLHF.